Listed here are 14 T cell receptor beta chains from one sample, sequenced in a study of monozygotic twins with inflammatory bowel disease. For each CDR3 protein, TCRdb gives one entry from its re-call of the 5' RACE reads, without DNA. The table for this sample gives about 420,000 distinct CDR3 sequences. Material: blood. These receptor sequences come from a human donor with ulcerative colitis or Crohn's disease, or a healthy co-twin of an affected twin (not recorded which).

The chain uses TRBV18 and TRBJ1-6; TCRdb proposes TRBD1, but this gene call is untestable without DNA. CDR3 length: 16 residues. Germline V gives CDR1 KGHSH, CDR2 LQKENI. The CDR3 protein is CASSPTTGDYNSPLHF.

The chain recombines TRBV15 with TRBJ1-1; TCRdb proposes TRBD1, but this gene call is untestable without DNA. CDR1 is LNHNV and CDR2 is YYDKDF in the germline V gene (reference sequence). The CDR3 runs 15 residues. This chain's CDR3 is CATSTREGADTEAFF.

The chain recombines TRBV4-2 with TRBJ2-3; the TCRdb D gene call, TRBD2, has no DNA to confirm it. Germline V gene sequence: CDR1 LGHNA, CDR2 YNFKEQ. This CDR3 contains 17 residues. Here the CDR3 reads CASSQVAAGGGADTQYF.

The chain is built from TRBV6-5 and TRBJ2-7; the TRBD1 assignment by TCRdb is unverifiable without DNA. CDR1 MNHEY and CDR2 SVGAGI come from the germline V gene. The CDR3 is 13 residues long. Here the CDR3 reads CASSFGASGEQYF.

The chain uses TRBV30 and TRBJ2-5. Germline assignment: CDR1 GTSNPN and CDR2 SVGIG (reference sequence). This CDR3 comprises 14 residues. The CDR3 spells CAWSVGSLQETQYF.

The chain has TRBV5-6 and TRBJ2-7. This CDR3 contains 14 residues. Germline assignment: CDR1 SGHDT and CDR2 YYEEEE. The chain's CDR3 is CASSLSTQLYEQYF.

The CDR3 spells CSAKIVQGNTIYF. The rearrangement joins TRBV20-1 to TRBJ1-3. The CDR3 runs to 13 residues. The V gene's germline CDR1 is DFQATT and CDR2 SNEGSKA (reference sequence).

This chain links TRBV5-1 with TRBJ1-1; TCRdb names TRBD1, which stays unverified in the absence of DNA. CDR1 SGHRS and CDR2 YFSETQ come from the germline V gene. The length of the CDR3 is 15 residues. The CDR3 protein is CASSLEGGPYTEAFF.

V usage is TRBV5-1 and J usage is TRBJ2-1; checking the TCRdb D call of TRBD2 is not possible without DNA. The CDR3 is made up of 14 amino acids. Germline-derived CDR1 and CDR2 are SGHRS and YFSETQ. The CDR3 is CASSLGGELAEQFF.

V and J are TRBV20-1 and TRBJ1-3; as DNA is missing, the TRBD1 call by TCRdb cannot be tested. From germline, CDR1 is DFQATT and CDR2 SNEGSKA (reference sequence). The CDR3 is 14 residues long. CDR3 residues: CSAPTGARGNTIYF.

V usage is TRBV3-1 and J usage is TRBJ2-7. In germline, CDR1 is LGHDT, CDR2 YNNKEL (reference sequence). The CDR3 spans 11 residues. The CDR3: CASSQGIEQYF.

The chain employs TRBV14 and TRBJ2-2; the D gene TCRdb calls, TRBD1, cannot be checked with no DNA. The CDR3 has 17 residues. Germline V gives CDR1 SGHDN, CDR2 FVKESK. The CDR3 sequence is CASSQVDLGAITGELFF.

The chain recombines TRBV5-6 with TRBJ2-2; TCRdb calls TRBD1, which cannot be checked without DNA. Germline loops: CDR1 SGHDT, CDR2 YYEEEE. There are 17 residues in the CDR3. The CDR3 protein is CASSRRVQERNTGELFF.

Here the CDR3 reads CASSIGRNRAGEQFF. V gene TRBV19 combines with J gene TRBJ2-1; TCRdb proposes TRBD1, but this gene call is untestable without DNA. The germline CDR1 and CDR2 sequences are LNHDA and SQIVND (reference sequence). The CDR3 extends over 15 amino acids.